The next 19 T cell receptor beta chains were all read from a single sample in a study of T cell responses to AZD1222 COVID-19 vaccine. Profiled with immunoSEQ multiplex PCR; TCRdb holds only in-frame clones, not every one. This table has about 120,000 clones, about 88% appearing once. The starting material was peripheral blood, obtained 28 days after the second AZD1222 dose. These receptors were collected from an adult who received the AZD1222 COVID-19 vaccine.

This clone was detected only a few times. The V call is TRBV7-8, the J call TRBJ2-5; 10 nucleotides agree with TRBD2. This CDR3 comprises 15 residues. The trim removed 5 bases at V and 2 bases at J, leaving 5 bases unmatched. Germline CDR1 SGHVS, CDR2 FQNEAQ. The CDR3: CASSRSGGVQETQYF. The CDR3 DNA sequence: TGTGCCAGCAGCAGAAGCGGGGGGGTTCAAGAGACCCAGTACTTC.

The chain carries TRBV6-1 and TRBJ1-6, with 9 bases fitting TRBD1. Looked up from germline, CDR1 is MNHNS and CDR2 is SASEGT. This CDR3 is 16 amino acids long. J gave up 6 bases and V 2 bases, and 5 bases lay outside the gene matches. The CDR3 reads CASSESQGAINSPLHF. The CDR3 DNA sequence: TGTGCCAGCAGTGAATCACAGGGGGCTATTAATTCACCCCTCCACTTT.

This clone has more than one count but fewer than ten. The rearrangement joins TRBV6-2 or TRBV6-3 to TRBJ2-1; D gene ambiguous. CDR3 length equals 13 residues. The V gene lost 2 bases and the J gene lost 3 bases, with 5 bases spanning the gap. Per the germline V gene, CDR1 is MNHEY and CDR2 is SVGEGT. The CDR3 nucleotides are TGTGCCAGCAGTTACACAGTCTACAATGAGCAGTTCTTC. It yields the protein CASSYTVYNEQFF.

The rearrangement uses TRBV7-2 and TRBJ1-1; D might be TRBD1 (6 bases). CDR3 length: 16 amino acids. The V end lost 4 bases, the J end lost 2 bases, and 17 bases lay between the germline ends. CDR1 and CDR2 from the germline V gene are SGHTA and FQGNSA. The CDR3 DNA sequence: TGTGCCAGCAGCTCTCTGAGGTCGGGGGCCAACACTGAAGCTTTCTTT. Amino acids: CASSSLRSGANTEAFF.

The chain combines TRBV4-1 with TRBJ2-7, with a weak D call TRBD1 (6 bases). The V end was cut by 0 bases, the J end by 3 bases, with 15 bases between. The CDR3 is 16 residues long. Per germline, CDR1 MGHRA and CDR2 YSYEKL. The CDR3 protein is CASSQEPPGANYEQYF. The CDR3 region has the DNA TGCGCCAGCAGCCAAGAGCCGCCAGGGGCGAACTACGAGCAGTACTTC.

The chain uses TRBV11-2 and TRBJ2-7; D gene unclear. This CDR3 has 11 residues. Germline values: CDR1 SGHAT, CDR2 FQNNGV. Trimming took off 6 bases at V and 9 bases at J, with 12 bases between the two ends. CDR3 coding DNA: TGTGCCAGCAGTTTTCAGGTTGGGCAGTACTTC. Protein sequence: CASSFQVGQYF. Supplemented by reference TRBV11-2 and TRBJ2-7, the full variable domain reads EAGVAQSPRYKIIEKRQSVAFWCNPISGHATLYWYQQILGQGPKLLIQFQNNGVVDDSQLPKDRFSAERLKGVDSTLKIQPAKLEDSAVYLCASSFQVGQYFGPGTRLTVT.

The chain is built from TRBV5-1 and TRBJ1-5; D is possibly TRBD1 (6 bases). The CDR3 has 15 residues. V lost 4 bases and J lost 1, with 12 bases in between. Germline values: CDR1 SGHRS, CDR2 YFSETQ. CDR3 nucleotides: TGCGCCAGCAGCCCGACGGGGGGCAGCAATCAGCCCCAGCATTTT. Protein: CASSPTGGSNQPQHF.

V and J are TRBV3-1 (or the pseudogene TRBV3-2) and TRBJ2-2; D remains unclear. V dropped 4 bases and J dropped 4 bases, with 13 bases sitting between them. This CDR3 spans 15 amino acids. Germline CDR1 reads LGHDT; CDR2 reads YNNKEL (reference sequence). CDR3 sequence reads: CASSRSRTSTGELFF. The CDR3 DNA sequence: TGTGCCAGCAGCCGAAGTCGCACTTCCACCGGGGAGCTGTTTTTT.

The chain uses TRBV3-1 (or the pseudogene TRBV3-2) and TRBJ2-7, with D unresolved. V dropped 0 bases and J dropped 3 bases, with 12 bases sitting between them. This CDR3 has 15 amino acids. Germline CDR1 is LGHDT and CDR2 is YNNKEL (reference sequence). The CDR3 coding sequence is TGTGCCAGCAGCCAAGAGTTCGCTAAATACTACGAGCAGTACTTC. This codes for CASSQEFAKYYEQYF.

The chain uses TRBV3-1 (or the pseudogene TRBV3-2) and TRBJ1-3; D may be TRBD1 (5 bases). In germline, CDR1 is LGHDT, CDR2 YNNKEL (reference sequence). Trimming took off 3 bases at V and 0 bases at J, with 9 bases between the two ends. This CDR3 has 15 residues. CDR3 amino acids: CASSQVGVSGNTIYF. DNA for the CDR3: TGTGCCAGCAGCCAGGTGGGGGTCTCTGGAAACACCATATATTTT.

The chain uses TRBV6-2 or TRBV6-3 and TRBJ2-1; D might be TRBD1 (6 bases). Trimming took 4 bases from V and 8 from J, leaving 12 bases between them. This CDR3 is built from 13 residues. The germline V gene has CDR1 MNHEY and CDR2 SVGEGT. Written as DNA, the CDR3 is TGTGCCAGCAGTTTAACAGGGACGGATGAGCAGTTCTTC. Translation gives CASSLTGTDEQFF.

This clone was recorded a few times. The genes are TRBV13 and TRBJ1-1; D may be TRBD1 (5 bases). V was cut by 6 bases and J by 6 bases, with 17 bases left in between. This CDR3 contains 14 residues. The germline gives CDR1 PRHDT, CDR2 FYEKMQ (reference sequence). The CDR3 sequence: CASSFVGEVAEAFF. The CDR3 region has the DNA TGTGCCAGCAGTTTCGTGGGGGAGGTGGCTGAAGCTTTCTTT.

The chain carries TRBV6-2 or TRBV6-3 and TRBJ2-2, with D perhaps TRBD1 (6 bases). The CDR3 loop spans 14 amino acids. Trimming shortened V by 5 bases and J by 10 bases, and 17 bases separated the two germline ends. Germline loops: CDR1 MNHEY, CDR2 SVGEGT. The DNA for the CDR3 is TGTGCCAGCAGTACGGGACACCTGGCCCAGGAGCTGTTTTTT. Amino acid sequence: CASSTGHLAQELFF.

The rearrangement uses TRBV6-5 and TRBJ1-5; TRBD1 matches at 9 bases. V gave up 6 bases and J gave up 7 bases; unmatched junction bases: 7. There are 14 residues in the CDR3. The germline V gene encodes CDR1 MNHEY and CDR2 SVGAGI. CDR3: CASSRTGEGQPQHF. The CDR3 region has the DNA TGTGCCAGCAGCCGGACAGGGGAGGGACAGCCCCAGCATTTT.

J is TRBJ1-2 and V is TRBV4-1, with D possibly matching TRBD1 (6 bases). Germline V gene sequence: CDR1 MGHRA, CDR2 YSYEKL. The V end was cut by 2 bases, the J end by 0 bases, with 10 bases between. CDR3 length: 15 amino acids. CDR3 residues: CASSQLTGPNYGYTF. The CDR3 bases are TGCGCCAGCAGCCAATTGACAGGACCTAACTATGGCTACACCTTC.

The chain links TRBV4-1 to TRBJ2-3; D call uncertain. V was clipped by 1 base and J by 2 bases, with 19 bases between them. Germline-derived CDR1 and CDR2 are MGHRA and YSYEKL. CDR3 length: 18 residues. DNA of the CDR3: TGCGCCAGCAGCCAAGCTCCCTTACCCCCCGTCTCCACAGATACGCAGTATTTT. It yields the protein CASSQAPLPPVSTDTQYF.

V usage is TRBV7-8 and J usage is TRBJ2-2, with D possibly TRBD2 on 6 matching bases. In germline, CDR1 is SGHVS, CDR2 FQNEAQ. V was pared by 4 bases and J by 6 bases, with 12 bases between. This CDR3 comprises 14 residues. CDR3 sequence reads: CASSSGRGAGELFF. The CDR3 bases are TGTGCCAGCAGCTCTGGACGCGGGGCCGGGGAGCTGTTTTTT.

V usage is TRBV12-3 or TRBV12-4 and J usage is TRBJ1-4; D is undetermined. The CDR3 has 11 residues. Between the trimmed V and J ends, which lost 3 bases and 7 bases, there was a span of 3 bases. CDR3 DNA sequence: TGTGCCAGCAGTTTCACTGAAAAACTGTTTTTT. Translating gives CASSFTEKLFF.

The V gene is TRBV9, the J gene TRBJ2-5; a weak D match, TRBD2 (5 bases). V lost 0 bases and J 2 bases, leaving 11 bases between the germline ends. The CDR3 loop spans 15 amino acids. Germline V gene data show CDR1 as SGDLS and CDR2 as YYNGEE. CDR3 sequence: CASSVDGGNQETQYF. CDR3 nucleotide sequence: TGTGCCAGCAGCGTAGACGGAGGAAATCAAGAGACCCAGTACTTC.